Following are 17 T cell receptor beta chains from one sample sequenced in a study of cytomegalovirus exposure and HLA in healthy donors. The PCR had 60 Vbeta and 13 Jbeta primers. The assay was immunoSEQ multiplex PCR, and TCRdb's table has in-frame clones only and misses some. The sample holds approximately 87,000 clones, 70% to 90% seen once. Sequenced: PBMCs. The receptors derive from a woman between 18 and 30 years old in good health and CMV-seropositive.

The V call is TRBV28, the J call TRBJ1-4; weak D call: TRBD1 (5 bases). Germline CDR1 and CDR2: MDHEN and SYDVKM. The CDR3 loop spans 17 amino acids. V was clipped by 3 bases and J by 2 bases, with 16 bases between them. The CDR3 sequence: CASSFLGREITNEKLFF. The CDR3 DNA is TGTGCCAGCAGTTTTCTCGGCAGGGAAATCACTAATGAAAAACTGTTTTTT. Filled out from reference TRBV28 and TRBJ1-4, the complete variable domain reads DVKVTQSSRYLVKRTGEKVFLECVQDMDHENMFWYRQDPGLGLRLIYFSYDVKMKEKGDIPEGYSVSREKKERFSLILESASTNQTSMYLCASSFLGREITNEKLFFGSGTQLSVL.

The J gene is TRBJ2-3, the V gene TRBV28; 8 positions agree with TRBD2. The V segment lost 7 bases and the J segment 2 bases; nucleotides outside the gene matches: 11. Germline lookup yields CDR1 MDHEN and CDR2 SYDVKM. The CDR3 loop spans 16 amino acids. CDR3 amino acids: CASTVWGLEDTDTQYF. The CDR3 DNA is TGTGCCAGCACAGTCTGGGGACTAGAGGACACAGATACGCAGTATTTT.

About this clone: The junction departs from germline at one end; a sequencing error may be responsible. V and J are TRBV7-6 and TRBJ2-1, with TRBD2 matching over 12 bases. The CDR3 contains 14 residues. Germline values: CDR1 SGHVS, CDR2 FNYEAQ. The CDR3 is CASSLAGGFYEQFF. DNA for the CDR3: TGTGCCAGCAGCCTAGCGGGAGGGTTCTATGAGCAGTTCTTC.

For the CDR3, the DNA is TGCGCCAGCAGCTGGACAAGCTCTGGGGCCAACGTCCTGACTTTC. Translating it yields CASSWTSSGANVLTF. The chain carries TRBV5-1 and TRBJ2-6, with TRBD1 as a possible D gene (5 bases). The CDR3 covers 15 residues. CDR1 SGHRS and CDR2 YFSETQ come from the germline V gene. V was clipped by 3 bases and J by 0 bases, with 7 bases between them. The full variable domain, its missing parts supplied by reference TRBV5-1 and TRBJ2-6, is KAGVTQTPRYLIKTRGQQVTLSCSPISGHRSVSWYQQTPGQGLQFLFEYFSETQRNKGNFPGRFSGRQFSNSRSEMNVSTLELGDSALYLCASSWTSSGANVLTFGAGSRLTVL.

This chain connects TRBV14 to TRBJ2-1, with 10 positions matching TRBD2. V was clipped by 1 base and J by 7 bases; unmatched bases: 10. Per the germline V gene, CDR1 is SGHDN and CDR2 is FVKESK. CDR3 length equals 17 residues. The CDR3 DNA reads as TGTGCCAGCAGCCAAGGCTCAGCGGGGGGGCCTTTAAATGAGCAGTTCTTC. Amino acid sequence: CASSQGSAGGPLNEQFF.

The V gene is TRBV11-2, the J gene TRBJ2-7; D unclear. V was cut by 0 bases and J by 2 bases, with 17 bases left in between. The CDR3 is 17 amino acids. The V gene's germline CDR1 is SGHAT and CDR2 FQNNGV. The CDR3 is CASSLEYVLGTTYEQYF. As DNA, the CDR3 is TGTGCCAGCAGCTTAGAATATGTTCTGGGCACAACCTACGAGCAGTACTTC.

This clone was counted only a few times. V and J are TRBV4-1 and TRBJ1-4; TRBD1 matches 8 bases. This CDR3 comprises 15 residues. Losses at the gene ends were 2 bases for V and 5 bases for J; bases not matched to a gene: 4. Germline CDR1 is MGHRA and CDR2 is YSYEKL. The CDR3 coding sequence is TGCGCCAGCAGCCAACACGGGACAGGCAATGAAAAACTGTTTTTT. Translated, it gives CASSQHGTGNEKLFF.

The genes are TRBV7-8 and TRBJ2-7; no clear D gene. Trimming shortened V by 2 bases and J by 4 bases, and 9 bases separated the two germline ends. CDR3 size: 13 residues. Germline values: CDR1 SGHVS, CDR2 FQNEAQ. The CDR3 here is CASSLHKMYEQYF. In nucleotides, the CDR3 is TGTGCCAGCAGCTTACACAAGATGTACGAGCAGTACTTC.

The rearrangement links TRBV5-1 to TRBJ2-1; TRBD1 matches 10 bases. Germline trimming cut 4 bases from V and 5 bases from J; bases unmatched to any gene: 15. The germline V gene has CDR1 SGHRS and CDR2 YFSETQ. There are 18 residues in the CDR3. The CDR3 DNA reads as TGCGCCAGCAGCACACGCGGAGGGAGACAGGGGGCAAACAATGAGCAGTTCTTC. Translation gives CASSTRGGRQGANNEQFF.

The genes are TRBV27 and TRBJ1-4; D perhaps matches TRBD1 (5 bases). Germline values: CDR1 MNHEY, CDR2 SMNVEV (reference sequence). Trimming left V 3 bases short and J 9 bases short, with 11 bases between. The length of the CDR3 is 13 residues. CDR3 bases: TGTGCCAGCAGTTTCCGGGACTTGAAAAAACTGTTTTTT. Its translation: CASSFRDLKKLFF.

This chain connects TRBV4-1 to TRBJ2-7; 12 nucleotides line up with TRBD2. Germline-derived CDR1 and CDR2 are MGHRA and YSYEKL. CDR3 length equals 18 residues. V lost 1 base and J lost 4; bases outside the gene matches: 11. CDR3 protein: CASSQASSSGRAAYEQYF. CDR3 nucleotides: TGCGCCAGCAGCCAAGCCTCTTCTAGCGGGAGGGCCGCTTACGAGCAGTACTTC.

The chain couples TRBV5-1 to TRBJ1-2; tentative D call: TRBD1 (5 bases). V shed 0 bases and J shed 8 bases, with 14 bases lying between them. CDR1 is SGHRS and CDR2 is YFSETQ in the germline V gene. The CDR3 extends over 14 amino acids. The CDR3 sequence: CASSLAGGGSGYTF. The CDR3 region has the DNA TGCGCCAGCAGCTTGGCCGGGGGGGGGAGCGGCTACACCTTC. Filled out from reference TRBV5-1 and TRBJ1-2, the complete variable domain reads KAGVTQTPRYLIKTRGQQVTLSCSPISGHRSVSWYQQTPGQGLQFLFEYFSETQRNKGNFPGRFSGRQFSNSRSEMNVSTLELGDSALYLCASSLAGGGSGYTFGSGTRLTVV.

The chain uses TRBV7-9 and TRBJ2-7; tentatively, D is TRBD2 (6 bases). There are 16 residues in the CDR3. The V and J ends lost 0 bases and 1 base respectively, with 13 bases between them. Per germline, CDR1 SEHNR and CDR2 FQNEAQ (reference sequence). The CDR3 sequence: CASSLAAGLRSYEQYF. CDR3 DNA sequence: TGTGCCAGCAGCTTAGCCGCGGGACTCAGATCCTACGAGCAGTACTTC.

The genes are TRBV4-1 and TRBJ1-5; D is unclear. The germline V gene has CDR1 MGHRA and CDR2 YSYEKL. CDR3 length equals 16 residues. V was shortened by 6 bases and J by 0 bases, with 15 bases between the two germline ends. The CDR3 bases are TGCGCCAGCAGACTATCACTACAATATAGCAATCAGCCCCAGCATTTT. It specifies CASRLSLQYSNQPQHF.

The chain couples TRBV30 to TRBJ1-5; 8 bases are shared with TRBD1. The V gene's germline CDR1 is GTSNPN and CDR2 SVGIG (reference sequence). Trimming at V came to 0 bases and at J to 7 bases, leaving 11 bases not matched to a gene. CDR3 size: 16 residues. The CDR3 loop is CAWSVRGLGGAQPQHF. CDR3 bases: TGTGCCTGGAGTGTCAGGGGGCTGGGGGGTGCGCAGCCCCAGCATTTT.

The chain employs TRBV5-1 and TRBJ2-1; TRBD1 is a possible D gene (5 bases). Germline CDR1 reads SGHRS; CDR2 reads YFSETQ. V shed 0 bases and J shed 2 bases, with 6 bases lying between them. This CDR3 has 14 amino acids. CDR3 in DNA: TGCGCCAGCAGCTTGGACAGGCCCTACAATGAGCAGTTCTTC. Amino acids: CASSLDRPYNEQFF.

The rearrangement links TRBV4-1 to TRBJ2-1, with TRBD2 matching 10 bases. The germline V gene has CDR1 MGHRA and CDR2 YSYEKL. The V gene end was trimmed by 1 base and the J gene end by 4 bases; junction bases not matched to a gene: 4. The CDR3 covers 16 residues. The CDR3 loop reads CASSQASSGSYNEQFF. In DNA form, the CDR3 reads TGCGCCAGCAGCCAAGCGTCTAGCGGGAGTTACAATGAGCAGTTCTTC.